Listed here are 21 T cell receptor beta chains from one sample, sequenced in a study of blood T cell repertoires in COVID-19. Generated by immunoSEQ multiplex PCR, the TCRdb table keeps only in-frame clones and is missing some. Here the sample spans 110,000 to 150,000 clones, 80% being singletons. Source material: peripheral blood. All receptors derive from a woman aged 50 to 65 with acute or convalescent COVID-19.

This rearrangement joins TRBV19 to TRBJ1-5; the D is unclear. Trimming shortened V by 0 bases and J by 11 bases, and 11 bases separated the two germline ends. This CDR3 comprises 13 residues. The germline V gene encodes CDR1 LNHDA and CDR2 SQIVND (reference sequence). CDR3 residues: CASSIDASVTQHF. For the CDR3, the DNA is TGTGCCAGTAGTATAGATGCATCAGTAACCCAGCATTTT.

This clone was seen a handful of times. This rearrangement joins TRBV5-1 to TRBJ1-1; D possibly corresponds to TRBD1 (5 bases). In germline, CDR1 is SGHRS, CDR2 YFSETQ. This CDR3 has 16 amino acids. V lost 0 bases, J lost 0 bases, and 12 bases lay in between. For the CDR3, the DNA is TGCGCCAGCAGCTTGGGTTCAGGGCGACTGAACACTGAAGCTTTCTTT. Protein: CASSLGSGRLNTEAFF.

The J gene is TRBJ1-6, the V gene TRBV19; TRBD1 is a possible D gene (5 bases). Per germline, CDR1 LNHDA and CDR2 SQIVND (reference sequence). The CDR3 totals 13 residues. Deletions cut 7 bases from V and 7 bases from J, with 11 bases between. The CDR3 here is CASTGTLNSPLHF. CDR3 in DNA: TGTGCCAGTACCGGGACTTTAAATTCACCCCTCCACTTT.

This clone was detected once. The gene calls are TRBV28 and TRBJ1-4, with D uncertain. V lost 8 bases and J 4 bases, leaving 23 bases between the germline ends. The germline gives CDR1 MDHEN, CDR2 SYDVKM. The CDR3 has 17 residues. CDR3 protein: CASLTSWRGGNNEKLFF. DNA for the CDR3: TGTGCCAGCCTCACTTCTTGGCGGGGAGGGAATAATGAAAAACTGTTTTTT. Full variable domain (rest looked up from reference TRBV28 and TRBJ1-4): DVKVTQSSRYLVKRTGEKVFLECVQDMDHENMFWYRQDPGLGLRLIYFSYDVKMKEKGDIPEGYSVSREKKERFSLILESASTNQTSMYLCASLTSWRGGNNEKLFFGSGTQLSVL.

The chain carries TRBV6-1 and TRBJ1-2; no clear D. Deletions cut 3 bases from V and 4 bases from J, with 12 bases between. This CDR3 is 14 amino acids long. Germline V CDR1 and CDR2: MNHNS, SASEGT. CDR3 nucleotides: TGTGCCAGCAGTGATGGGAGTCTTTTCTATGGCTACACCTTC. Translation gives CASSDGSLFYGYTF.

The V gene is TRBV5-1, the J gene TRBJ2-1; D not certain. CDR1 is SGHRS and CDR2 is YFSETQ in the germline V gene. The V end lost 6 bases, the J end lost 10 bases, and 20 bases lay between the germline ends. The CDR3 is 14 amino acids. This chain's CDR3 is CASTSSTTSKEQFF. As DNA, the CDR3 is TGCGCCAGCACCTCCTCTACGACATCTAAGGAGCAGTTCTTC.

The chain joins TRBV4-2 to TRBJ1-4, with D uncertain. This CDR3 has 13 amino acids. The V end lost 2 bases, the J end lost 8 bases, and 9 bases lay between the germline ends. Looked up from germline, CDR1 is LGHNA and CDR2 is YNFKEQ. CDR3 nucleotides: TGTGCCAGCAGCCAATGGTTAAGCGAAAAACTGTTTTTT. This gives the protein CASSQWLSEKLFF.

The J gene is TRBJ1-3, the V gene TRBV5-1, with D unresolved. Germline loops: CDR1 SGHRS, CDR2 YFSETQ. CDR3 size: 13 residues. With 5 bases removed from V and 1 base from J, the gap between germline ends came to 7 bases. CDR3 coding DNA: TGCGCCAGCAGTCCACAGTCTGGAAACACCATATATTTT. This gives the protein CASSPQSGNTIYF.

The rearrangement uses TRBV3-1 (or the pseudogene TRBV3-2) and TRBJ2-1; 7 bases line up with TRBD2. Germline-derived CDR1 and CDR2 are LGHDT and YNNKEL (reference sequence). The CDR3 has 14 residues. Losses at the gene ends were 11 bases for V and 3 bases for J; bases not matched to a gene: 10. The CDR3 coding sequence is TGTGCCTCCCTGGTGGGGGGGGACTACAATGAGCAGTTCTTC. This sequence encodes CASLVGGDYNEQFF.

The chain couples TRBV6-6 to TRBJ1-2, with TRBD1 identical over 7 bases. CDR1 MNHNY and CDR2 SVGAGI come from the germline V gene (reference sequence). With V trimmed by 2 bases and J by 2 bases, 2 bases remained unmatched. The CDR3 totals 14 residues. Here the CDR3 reads CASSYETGNYGYTF. As DNA, the CDR3 is TGTGCCAGCAGTTACGAGACAGGGAACTATGGCTACACCTTC.

This chain joins TRBV7-9 and TRBJ2-7, with D possibly TRBD2 on 6 matching bases. The CDR3 contains 14 residues. Trimming took 0 bases from V and 6 from J, leaving 12 bases between them. From germline, CDR1 is SEHNR and CDR2 FQNEAQ (reference sequence). CDR3 protein: CASSLAGGTLEQYF. CDR3 DNA sequence: TGTGCCAGCAGCTTAGCGGGGGGAACTCTCGAGCAGTACTTC.

The chain couples TRBV14 to TRBJ1-1; D is unresolved. The CDR3 totals 16 residues. Germline CDR1 and CDR2: SGHDN and FVKESK. V lost 0 bases to trimming and J lost 2 bases, with 13 bases between them. The CDR3 loop reads CASSQDVNTRNTEAFF. The CDR3 region has the DNA TGTGCCAGCAGCCAAGATGTAAATACCAGAAACACTGAAGCTTTCTTT.

This clone showed up just once. The J gene is TRBJ1-4, the V gene TRBV5-5; tentatively, D is TRBD1 (6 bases). CDR3 length: 18 residues. Trimming pared 0 bases from V and 4 bases from J, leaving 19 bases between. CDR1 and CDR2 from the germline V gene are SGHKS and YYEKEE (reference sequence). As DNA, the CDR3 is TGTGCCAGCAGCTTGGATCGCGTTGGACAGACCTTTAATGAAAAACTGTTTTTT. Protein sequence: CASSLDRVGQTFNEKLFF.

This clone was picked up many times. The gene calls are TRBV5-4 and TRBJ2-7; TRBD2 is a possible D gene (5 bases). Per germline, CDR1 SGHNT and CDR2 YYREEE (reference sequence). Trimming took off 3 bases at V and 5 bases at J, with 15 bases between the two ends. CDR3 length equals 14 residues. The CDR3 protein is CASSSSRDSDEQYF. The CDR3 DNA is TGTGCCAGCAGCTCCAGCCGGGATTCTGACGAGCAGTACTTC.

Here the CDR3 DNA reads TGTGCCAGCAGTCCCCCGGGGGGAGGCAATCAGCCCCAGCATTTT. It encodes CASSPPGGGNQPQHF. The chain carries TRBV6-1 and TRBJ1-5; D perhaps matches TRBD1 (5 bases). This CDR3 has 15 amino acids. Germline V gene lookup returns CDR1 MNHNS and CDR2 SASEGT. The V end lost 5 bases, the J end lost 2 bases, and 13 bases lay between the germline ends.

The chain uses TRBV19 and TRBJ1-3, with TRBD1 identical over 7 bases. This CDR3 is built from 15 residues. The V gene's germline CDR1 is LNHDA and CDR2 SQIVND (reference sequence). V gave up 7 bases and J gave up 2 bases; unmatched junction bases: 8. The CDR3 DNA follows: TGTGCCAGTATGGGTGACAGGGCGGCTGGAAACACCATATATTTT. It yields the protein CASMGDRAAGNTIYF.

The chain joins TRBV6-5 to TRBJ1-2; D might be TRBD1 (5 bases). This CDR3 contains 16 residues. The germline V gene encodes CDR1 MNHEY and CDR2 SVGAGI. Trimming left V 0 bases short and J 1 base short, with 12 bases between. The CDR3 sequence is CASSYSMEGINYGYTF. CDR3 nucleotide sequence: TGTGCCAGCAGTTACTCTATGGAGGGGATTAACTATGGCTACACCTTC.

The chain carries TRBV4-3 and TRBJ1-2; no definite D call. The V end was cut by 4 bases, the J end by 10 bases, with 16 bases between. This CDR3 has 13 residues. Germline V gene sequence: CDR1 LGHNA, CDR2 YSLEER. CDR3 nucleotide sequence: TGCGCCAGCAGCCGCTCCCAAAGCCCCCTCTACACCTTC. Its translation: CASSRSQSPLYTF.

The genes are TRBV24-1 and TRBJ2-3, with 7 bases lining up with TRBD1. Germline CDR1 and CDR2: KGHDR and SFDVKD. This CDR3 is built from 15 residues. V lost 4 bases to trimming and J lost 4 bases; unmatched junction nucleotides: 7. CDR3 DNA sequence: TGTGCCACCAGTGACCCCGACGGGACAGCAGATACGCAGTATTTT. It codes for CATSDPDGTADTQYF.

V usage is TRBV5-5 and J usage is TRBJ2-2; D is unresolved. CDR1 and CDR2 from the germline V gene are SGHKS and YYEKEE (reference sequence). The CDR3 has 14 residues. V lost 5 bases, J lost 1 base, and 9 bases lay in between. The CDR3 spells CASSLALNTGELFF. CDR3 in DNA: TGTGCCAGCAGTCTGGCATTGAACACCGGGGAGCTGTTTTTT.

V usage is TRBV5-1 and J usage is TRBJ1-4; a possible D gene is TRBD1 (5 bases). CDR3 size: 16 residues. V was clipped by 6 bases and J by 10 bases, with 25 bases between them. Germline CDR1 is SGHRS and CDR2 is YFSETQ. In nucleotides, the CDR3 is TGCGCCAGCAACTCCGGAGGGGCAGGTTATGGCGGAAAACTGTTTTTT. This codes for CASNSGGAGYGGKLFF.